This TCR beta chain was recorded in a study of response to subunit inactivated influenza vaccine. TCRdb re-analysed the RT-PCR reads in MiXCR, keeping a single row per CDR3 protein. The sample gives approximately 500,000 distinct CDR3 sequences, 13% of which show up once; roughly 13% is in the top ten. Findings of the study overall: Authors suggested each seasonal flu vaccination may recruit only limited numbers of new T cells.

The CDR3 contains 13 residues. The junction had 3 bases not matched to a gene; V was cut back by 6 bases and J by 9 bases. The table lists this clonotype with many counts. The antigen remains undetermined. This sequence originates from a man over 45 who received an inactivated influenza vaccine. V and J are TRBV12-3 or TRBV12-4 and TRBJ2-2; 11 nucleotides align to TRBD1. Here the sequenced sample was PBMCs from blood, taken more than 35 days after vaccination. CDR3 protein: CASSGQGAWELFF. CDR3 in DNA: TGTGCCAGCAGCGGACAGGGGGCCTGGGAGCTGTTTTTT.